A selection of T cell receptor beta chains follows, all from one sample in a study of cytomegalovirus exposure and HLA in healthy donors. The repertoire was sequenced with immunoSEQ multiplex PCR; TCRdb's copy has only in-frame clones and lacks some. The repertoire consists of more than 95,000 clones, with 75% to 80% occurring once and the leading ten covering roughly 5.9%. Sequencing was performed on PBMCs. The receptors shown here come from a man in his fifties or sixties in good health and CMV-seropositive. The CDR3 runs from the conserved cysteine through the conserved F or W. A D gene is named only where the DNA matches it firmly. Clone size is not always given. Where it is, it says once, few, many or a class for expanded clones.

CDR3nt,CDR3aa,d_gene,abundance,j_gene,v_gene
TGTGCCAGCTCACCAGGGGCGAACACTGAAGCTTTCTTT,CASSPGANTEAFF,NA,NA,TRBJ1-1,TRBV18
TGCGCCAGCAGCCCTGCCGGGACAGAAAGCTTCGGCTACACCTTC,CASSPAGTESFGYTF,TRBD1,NA,TRBJ1-2,TRBV5-1
TGTGCCAGCAGCGGGACAGTATCCTACGAGCAGTACTTC,CASSGTVSYEQYF,TRBD1,NA,TRBJ2-7,TRBV27
TGCGCCAGCAGCCAAGGGGCAGGGGATAGGGAGACCCAGTACTTC,CASSQGAGDRETQYF,NA,NA,TRBJ2-5,TRBV4-3
TGTGCCAGCAGCTTATGGGGGCCTGAGACCCAGTACTTC,CASSLWGPETQYF,NA,NA,TRBJ2-5,TRBV7-2
TGTGCCAGCAGCGCGGACAGGGCTCGCGGGGGCTATGGCTACACCTTC,CASSADRARGGYGYTF,TRBD1,many,TRBJ1-2,TRBV9
TGTGCCAGTAGTATAACTGTGGAGGAGCAGTACTTC,CASSITVEEQYF,NA,few,TRBJ2-7,TRBV19
TGTGCCAGCTCAGTGGGGAGGGACACTGAAGCTTTCTTT,CASSVGRDTEAFF,NA,NA,TRBJ1-1,TRBV18
TGTGCCAGCAGCCCGGGACAGGGGTCCGAGCAGTACTTC,CASSPGQGSEQYF,TRBD1,NA,TRBJ2-7,TRBV7-9
TGCGCCAGCAGCCAAGTCCGTGGACAGGGGGAAGATACGCAGTATTTT,CASSQVRGQGEDTQYF,TRBD1,NA,TRBJ2-3,TRBV4-3
TGTGCCAGCAGTGAACGATGGCAACCCCCCGGGGAGCTGTTTTTT,CASSERWQPPGELFF,NA,NA,TRBJ2-2,TRBV6-1
TGTGCAAGTCGACCCGGGGGAGTCCCGGCGGACACTGAAGCTTTCTTT,CASRPGGVPADTEAFF,NA,NA,TRBJ1-1,TRBV12-2
TGTGCCAGCAGCTTCGATCGGGACAGGGGGCCTTCCTACGAGCAGTACTTC,CASSFDRDRGPSYEQYF,TRBD1,few,TRBJ2-7,TRBV5-6
TGTGCCAGCAGTGAACCCGGGGGGTTGGGTACTGAAGCTTTCTTT,CASSEPGGLGTEAFF,NA,few,TRBJ1-1,TRBV25-1
TGTGCCAGCAGCCCCCAAGTAAGCGGACAGGCAACTTCCGAGCAGTACTTC,CASSPQVSGQATSEQYF,TRBD1,NA,TRBJ2-7,TRBV5-4
TGCGCCAGCAGCCAAGCGGGTCTGGCAGGGAATAATTCACCCCTCCACTTT,CASSQAGLAGNNSPLHF,NA,NA,TRBJ1-6,TRBV4-1
TGTGCCAGCACCCGCACAGGGACAGATACGCAGTATTTT,CASTRTGTDTQYF,NA,NA,TRBJ2-3,TRBV2
TGTGCCAGCAGCTTGGTGTCAGGCTTAATGCAAGGCACTGAAGCTTTCTTT,CASSLVSGLMQGTEAFF,NA,NA,TRBJ1-1,TRBV5-5
TGCGCCAGCAGCTTACAGGGGGCCGGGGAGACCCAGTACTTC,CASSLQGAGETQYF,TRBD1,NA,TRBJ2-5,TRBV5-1
TGTGCCAGTAGTACGGGACATCACCGGGCCGATAGCAATCAGCCCCAGCATTTT,CASSTGHHRADSNQPQHF,NA,NA,TRBJ1-5,TRBV19
TGTGCCAGCAGCTATCAGTCCGGCGGCCAAGAGACCCAGTACTTC,CASSYQSGGQETQYF,NA,NA,TRBJ2-5,TRBV7-2
TGTGCCAGCAGCCGGGGGGGCGTCGATGGCTACACCTTC,CASSRGGVDGYTF,NA,NA,TRBJ1-2,TRBV4-2
TGTGCCGGCTCCAGGGAACCGAACACCGGGGAGCTGTTTTTT,CAGSREPNTGELFF,NA,few,TRBJ2-2,TRBV10-3
TGTGCCAGCTCACCATACCGGACAGATAGCAATCAGCCCCAGCATTTT,CASSPYRTDSNQPQHF,NA,NA,TRBJ1-5,TRBV18
TGTGCTAGTGGTTTGAGGCGACAGGGGGACCCCGGGAGCGAGCAGTACTTC,CASGLRRQGDPGSEQYF,TRBD1,NA,TRBJ2-7,TRBV12-5
TGTGCCAGCAGCTTAGGAGTGGAAGGAAATGAGCAGTTCTTC,CASSLGVEGNEQFF,NA,few,TRBJ2-1,TRBV7-3
TGCGCCAGCAGTGAGTCGGGCGGGTTACATTCACCCCTCCACTTT,CASSESGGLHSPLHF,NA,once,TRBJ1-6,TRBV10-2
TGTGCCAGTAGTATAGACAGGGTTTTGAACACTGAAGCTTTCTTT,CASSIDRVLNTEAFF,NA,NA,TRBJ1-1,TRBV19
TGTGCCAGCAGTTACACAACAGGGTCGGATCAGCCCCAGCATTTT,CASSYTTGSDQPQHF,NA,few,TRBJ1-5,TRBV6-5
TGTGCCACCGGAACGGGGGGGCCCTACGAGCAGTACTTC,CATGTGGPYEQYF,TRBD2,NA,TRBJ2-7,TRBV15
TGTGCCAGCAGCTTGGGGGGATCGCCCTTCTACGAGCAGTACTTC,CASSLGGSPFYEQYF,NA,NA,TRBJ2-7,TRBV11-2
TGTGCCAGCAGTTTGTCCTACGAGCAGTACTTC,CASSLSYEQYF,NA,NA,TRBJ2-7,TRBV25-1
TGCGCCAGCAGCTCGGGACAGGGGGCAACTAATGAAAAACTGTTTTTT,CASSSGQGATNEKLFF,TRBD1,NA,TRBJ1-4,TRBV5-1
TGTGCCAGCAGTGCGGACAGAAACTATGGCTACACCTTC,CASSADRNYGYTF,NA,NA,TRBJ1-2,TRBV6-6
TGTGCCAGCAGTCACCGTGGCAGGGTGTACGACGAGCAGTACTTC,CASSHRGRVYDEQYF,NA,NA,TRBJ2-7,TRBV6-5
TGTGCCAGCAGCTCCCGACAGATTAATCAGCCCCAGCATTTT,CASSSRQINQPQHF,NA,NA,TRBJ1-5,TRBV6-6
TGTGCCAGCAGCCCGCAGGGGGCTAGCACCGGGGAGCTGTTTTTT,CASSPQGASTGELFF,TRBD1,NA,TRBJ2-2,TRBV7-9
TGTGCCAGTAGTTACCCCGGCGGGGAGCTGTTTTTT,CASSYPGGELFF,NA,NA,TRBJ2-2,TRBV19
TGTGCCAGCTCATTAGCGGGGGCGGACGAGCAGTACTTC,CASSLAGADEQYF,TRBD2,few,TRBJ2-7,TRBV18
TGCGCCAGCAGTCGGATACAGGGGGCGATCTCCTACAATGAGCAGTTCTTC,CASSRIQGAISYNEQFF,TRBD1,NA,TRBJ2-1,TRBV23-1
TGCAGCGTTAAAAGCGGGGGCTCTAACACCGGGGAGCTGTTTTTT,CSVKSGGSNTGELFF,TRBD2,NA,TRBJ2-2,TRBV29-1
TGTGCCAGCAGGACAGGGAGATCCTATAATTCACCCCTCCACTTT,CASRTGRSYNSPLHF,TRBD1,NA,TRBJ1-6,TRBV2
TGTGCCAGCAGCCAAGGGGCCACTGAAGCTTTCTTT,CASSQGATEAFF,NA,few,TRBJ1-1,TRBV28
TGTGCCAGCAGCCAAGATTTGATCACTAGCGGTCAGAAGACCCAGTACTTC,CASSQDLITSGQKTQYF,TRBD2,NA,TRBJ2-5,TRBV4-2
TGTGCCAGCACCGCGACAGGGTGGGAGACCCAGTACTTC,CASTATGWETQYF,TRBD1,NA,TRBJ2-5,TRBV28